Detailed here is one TCR beta chain. This entry comes from a study of blood T cell repertoires in COVID-19. Trimming cost V 2 bases and J 3 bases, with 21 bases left between them. The CDR3 is 17 residues long. Germline-derived CDR1 and CDR2 are SGHRS and YFSETQ. Original data processing: Scientists estimated how many nucleated cells there were by amplifying reference gene primers. Clones were sequenced by immunoSEQ multiplex PCR, and TCRdb holds only the in-frame ones, with some missing. The DNA was the basis for D and trimming; V, J and clone size are from that table. The sample shows about 42,000 clones, around 76% of them seen only once.

The chain uses TRBV5-1 and TRBJ2-7; D is possibly TRBD1 (6 bases). The clonotype originates from a man aged 65 to 85 with active or convalescent COVID-19. What was sequenced was peripheral blood. The CDR3 spells CASSFPQGAQGSYEQYF. CDR3 in DNA: TGCGCCAGCAGCTTCCCACAGGGTGCGCAAGGGAGCTACGAGCAGTACTTC.